This record looks at one TCR beta chain sequence and its context. The method was immunoSEQ multiplex PCR; TCRdb's version includes in-frame clones alone and lacks a portion of them. The sample lists 2 million to 2.5 million clones; 85% to 95% were seen once. This entry comes from a study of shared clonotypes between healthy human individuals. Germline lookup yields CDR1 SGHNT and CDR2 YYREEE (reference sequence). The CDR3 is 15 amino acids. With V trimmed by 0 bases and J by 4 bases, 7 bases remained unmatched. The TCR was taken from a man aged 18 to 35 in good health. Some clones in this sample may be carry-over from other donors' samples. Sequencing was carried out using naive CD4+ T cells from PBMCs. Subset in this sample: CD45RA+ positively selected. V usage is TRBV5-4 and J usage is TRBJ2-7; TRBD1 matches 7 bases. The CDR3 loop reads CASSLVAQGLYEQYF. For the CDR3, the DNA is TGTGCCAGCAGCTTGGTAGCACAGGGGTTATACGAGCAGTACTTC. Full variable domain (missing parts from reference TRBV5-4 and TRBJ2-7): ETGVTQSPTHLIKTRGQQVTLRCSSQSGHNTVSWYQQALGQGPQFIFQYYREEENGRGNFPPRFSGLQFPNYSSELNVNALELDDSALYLCASSLVAQGLYEQYFGPGTRLTVT.